These T cell receptor beta chains were read from a single sample in a study of shared clonotypes between healthy human individuals. The data were produced by immunoSEQ multiplex PCR, yet TCRdb's version contains in-frame clones alone and is incomplete. The table shows approximately 2,300,000 clones, with 85% to 95% occurring only once. Sequenced: naive CD4+ T cells from PBMCs. The receptors come from a man aged 18 to 30 in good health. Some clones in this sample may be carry-over from other donors' samples. The CDR3 runs from the conserved cysteine through the conserved F or W. D genes are given only for firm matches. Clone size is stated in some rows and not others, as once, few, many or a class when expanded.

V	J	D	size	CDR3	DNA
TRBV27	TRBJ1-5	.	.	CATGPYRVGQPQHF	TGTGCCACGGGGCCCTACAGGGTCGGCCAGCCCCAGCATTTT
TRBV30	TRBJ2-3	TRBD2	.	CAWGGFLSGRTDTQYF	TGTGCCTGGGGGGGCTTTTTGAGCGGGAGAACAGATACGCAGTATTTT
TRBV7-2	TRBJ2-4	TRBD2	.	CASSVTSGRYIQYF	TGTGCCAGCAGCGTAACTAGCGGGAGATACATTCAGTACTTC
TRBV28	TRBJ2-1	.	.	CASSSPPPQANEQFF	TGTGCCAGCAGTTCCCCCCCGCCGCAAGCGAATGAGCAGTTCTTC
TRBV28	TRBJ1-2	.	.	CASSPPGRGYGYTF	TGTGCCAGCAGTCCCCCCGGCAGGGGCTATGGCTACACCTTC
TRBV30	TRBJ2-3	.	once	CALEGGGIAEYF	TGTGCCCTGGAAGGCGGAGGGATCGCGGAGTATTTT
TRBV18	TRBJ2-1	.	.	CASSLLQGLLYNEQFF	TGTGCCAGCTCGCTCCTACAGGGCCTCCTTTACAATGAGCAGTTCTTC
TRBV19	TRBJ1-5	.	.	CASSTGTSFLQPQHF	TGTGCCAGTAGTACCGGGACGTCCTTTCTTCAGCCCCAGCATTTT
TRBV7-9	TRBJ1-1	.	.	CASSPTGKGTEAFF	TGTGCCAGCAGCCCCACAGGGAAAGGCACTGAAGCTTTCTTT
TRBV27	TRBJ2-1	.	.	CASSFGASADYNEQFF	TGTGCCAGCAGTTTCGGCGCATCAGCTGACTACAATGAGCAGTTCTTC
TRBV15	TRBJ2-7	TRBD2	.	CATTAGPSYEQYF	TGTGCCACCACAGCGGGACCCTCCTACGAGCAGTACTTC
TRBV5-6	TRBJ2-4	TRBD2	.	CASSQQLAGERVQYF	TGTGCCAGCAGCCAACAACTAGCGGGAGAAAGGGTTCAGTACTTC
TRBV6-6	TRBJ1-2	.	.	CASSSGSWYGYTF	TGTGCCAGCAGTTCCGGGTCTTGGTACGGCTACACCTTC
TRBV18	TRBJ2-2	TRBD1	.	CASSPMITGGNTGELFF	TGTGCCAGCTCACCAATGATCACAGGGGGGAACACCGGGGAGCTGTTTTTT
TRBV18	TRBJ1-3	.	.	CASSPTQPFSGNTIYF	TGTGCCAGCTCACCAACCCAGCCTTTCTCTGGAAACACCATATATTTT
TRBV7-3	TRBJ2-3	TRBD1	.	CASSRQDRVVTDTQYF	TGTGCCAGCAGCCGCCAGGACAGGGTGGTCACAGATACGCAGTATTTT
TRBV15	TRBJ2-7	.	.	CATSRDRGYEQYF	TGTGCCACCAGCAGAGATCGAGGTTACGAGCAGTACTTC
TRBV5-4	TRBJ2-7	TRBD1	.	CASSLEYSGQGAWNEQYF	TGTGCCAGCAGCTTGGAGTACTCAGGACAGGGGGCTTGGAACGAGCAGTACTTC
TRBV28	TRBJ2-7	.	.	CASSFSGATYEQYF	TGTGCCAGCAGTTTCTCGGGGGCCACATACGAGCAGTACTTC
TRBV18	TRBJ2-1	.	once	CASSPSAEISYNEQFF	TGTGCCAGCTCACCCTCGGCGGAGATCTCCTACAATGAGCAGTTCTTC